The present TCR beta chain was sequenced within a study of T cells after posttransplantation cyclophosphamide. Study-wide points: Later blood repertoires were often dominated by clones from the donor CD8+ memory compartment. TRB clonality was highly associated with recipient CMV seropositivity and reactivation. TRB overlap between skin or GI tissue T cells and blood was limited.

On this clone: Its specificity is unknown.

Trimming shortened V by 10 bases and J by 4 bases, and 19 bases separated the two germline ends. This CDR3 comprises 14 residues. From germline, CDR1 is LNHDA and CDR2 SQIVND (reference sequence). TCRdb's table, derived via immunoSEQ multiplex PCR, lists solely in-frame clones and lacks some. The sample holds tens of thousands of clones, roughly 92% seen once. On the day of bone marrow donation, the related graft donor provided peripheral blood. The chain carries TRBV19 and TRBJ1-2; TRBD1 is a possible D gene (6 bases). The sequenced material came from PBMCs. The source is a woman in her forties or fifties in good health and a related stem cell transplant donor. CDR3 coding DNA: TGTGCCATCAACAATGTGGCACAGGGCTATGGCTACACCTTC. Translated, it gives CAINNVAQGYGYTF.